This T cell receptor (beta chain) was found in a study of shared clonotypes between healthy human individuals. Study-wide background: Participating donors consisted of a couple of women and a few men aged 18 to 49.

The length of the CDR3 is 15 residues. Germline assignment: CDR1 SNHLY and CDR2 FYNNEI. V was clipped by 1 base and J by 8 bases; unmatched bases: 5. In replicate PCRs of unsorted PBMC, approximately 0.3 ug DNA, around 30,000 T cell genomes, was used. The protocol was immunoSEQ multiplex PCR, while the TCRdb copy is restricted to in-frame clones and leaves out a portion. The profile covers approximately 460,000 clones, with 60% to 80% appearing a single time and around 12% taken by the ten largest. V gene TRBV2 combines with J gene TRBJ1-4; 9 nucleotides match TRBD1. The sequence derives from a woman between 40 and 50 years old in good health. Some clones in this sample may be carry-over from other donors' samples. The sequencing input was PBMCs. The CDR3 sequence: CASSEGTGAREKLFF. The CDR3 DNA is TGTGCCAGCAGTGAAGGGACAGGGGCGAGAGAAAAACTGTTTTTT.